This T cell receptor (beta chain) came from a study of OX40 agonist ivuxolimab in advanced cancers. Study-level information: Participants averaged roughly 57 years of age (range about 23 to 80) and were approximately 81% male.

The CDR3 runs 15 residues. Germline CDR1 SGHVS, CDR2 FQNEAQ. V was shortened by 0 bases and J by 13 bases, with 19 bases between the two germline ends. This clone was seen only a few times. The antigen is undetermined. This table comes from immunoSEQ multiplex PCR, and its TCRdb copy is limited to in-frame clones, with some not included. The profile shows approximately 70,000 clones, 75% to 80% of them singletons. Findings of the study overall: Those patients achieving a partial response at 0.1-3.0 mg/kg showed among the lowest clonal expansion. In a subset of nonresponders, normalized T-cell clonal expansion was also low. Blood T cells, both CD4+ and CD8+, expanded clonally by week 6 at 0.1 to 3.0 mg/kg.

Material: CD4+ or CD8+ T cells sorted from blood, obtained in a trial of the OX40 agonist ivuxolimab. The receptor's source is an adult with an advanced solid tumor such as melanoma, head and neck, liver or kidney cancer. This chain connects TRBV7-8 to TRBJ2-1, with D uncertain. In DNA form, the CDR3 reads TGTGCCAGCAGCTTAGCTAGGCAGCGACCCTCGTATCAGTTCTTC. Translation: CASSLARQRPSYQFF.